One and the same sample provided the 11 T cell receptor beta chains below, sequenced in a study of neurological immune-mediated disorders. MiXCR, applied by TCRdb to the 5' RACE reads, yields one record per CDR3 protein. The sample includes approximately 59,000 distinct CDR3 sequences, roughly 4.9% of them seen just once. Specimen: PBMCs. All receptors come from a human donor with multiple sclerosis. The donor label of this sample is uncertain.

This clonotype appeared many times. This rearrangement joins TRBV5-1 to TRBJ2-3; either TRBD1 or TRBD2 may supply D (5 bases each). CDR1 SGHRS and CDR2 YFSETQ come from the germline V gene. This CDR3 comprises 13 residues. With 5 bases removed from V and 5 bases from J, the gap between germline ends came to 12 bases. In DNA, the CDR3 is TGCGCCAGCAGGAGGGGACCGGAAGATACGCAGTATTTT. This translates into CASRRGPEDTQYF.

This clonotype was detected many times. The chain recombines TRBV5-1 with TRBJ1-1; D uncertain. V dropped 4 bases and J dropped 1 base, with 11 bases sitting between them. This CDR3 has 14 residues. Germline CDR1 and CDR2: SGHRS and YFSETQ. The CDR3 is CASSEGGGNTEAFF. The DNA of the CDR3 is TGCGCCAGCAGCGAGGGAGGTGGGAACACTGAAGCTTTCTTT.

This clonotype has ten or more counts. The CDR3 DNA follows: TGTGCCAGCTCATTCGGGAGAGATACGCAGTATTTT. Its translation: CASSFGRDTQYF. The genes are TRBV18 and TRBJ2-3; D might be TRBD2 (6 bases). Trimming removed 5 bases from V and 5 bases from J, with 8 bases in between. Germline V lookup: CDR1 KGHSH, CDR2 LQKENI. The CDR3 runs 12 residues.

This clonotype has at least ten counts. The chain employs TRBV2 and TRBJ2-5, with D uncertain. Germline CDR1 is SNHLY and CDR2 is FYNNEI. The CDR3 consists of 14 residues. The germline V and J ends were trimmed by 5 bases and 2 bases, with 12 bases remaining between them. CDR3 in amino acids: CASSSNSHQETQYF. CDR3 DNA: TGTGCCAGCAGTTCCAACAGTCATCAAGAGACCCAGTACTTC.

This clonotype has at least ten counts. The chain has TRBV29-1 and TRBJ2-1; D gene unclear. The germline V gene has CDR1 SQVTM and CDR2 ANQGSEA. Trimming took off 1 base at V and 2 bases at J, with 6 bases between the two ends. The CDR3 runs to 13 residues. The CDR3 is CSVEGTTYNEQFF. CDR3 bases: TGCAGCGTTGAAGGAACAACCTACAATGAGCAGTTCTTC.

This clonotype was detected a few times. The genes are TRBV5-6 and TRBJ1-2; 7 nucleotides line up with TRBD1. The V gene's germline CDR1 is SGHDT and CDR2 YYEEEE. J was trimmed by 1 base and V by 5 bases; bases with no gene match: 5. The CDR3 covers 14 residues. In DNA form, the CDR3 reads TGTGCCAGCAGTCCTAGGGACAGTAACTATGGCTACACCTTC. Its translation: CASSPRDSNYGYTF.

This clonotype came up many times. The chain recombines TRBV20-1 with TRBJ2-7; D could derive from TRBD1 or TRBD2 (6 bases each). Trimming removed 1 base from V and 3 bases from J, with 13 bases in between. The CDR3 runs 14 residues. The germline V gene encodes CDR1 DFQATT and CDR2 SNEGSKA (reference sequence). The CDR3 region is CSARVDGGHYEQYF. DNA for the CDR3: TGCAGTGCTAGAGTGGACGGGGGCCACTACGAGCAGTACTTC.

In this sample, this clonotype turned up many times. The rearrangement uses TRBV5-1 and TRBJ2-5, with 12 positions matching TRBD2. V lost 4 bases, J lost 2 bases, and 6 bases stayed unmatched. The germline gives CDR1 SGHRS, CDR2 YFSETQ. The CDR3 spans 16 residues. The CDR3 DNA reads as TGCGCCAGCAGCGTAGTAGGGACTAGCGGGCAAGAGACCCAGTACTTC. This gives the protein CASSVVGTSGQETQYF.

This clonotype has a count of ten or more. The CDR3 DNA sequence: TGTGCCAGCAGTGACCGAGGGACACTTTGGCCTAATGAAAAACTGTTTTTT. It codes for CASSDRGTLWPNEKLFF. The chain recombines TRBV6-5 with TRBJ1-4, with D possibly being TRBD1 (6 bases). Germline-derived CDR1 and CDR2 are MNHEY and SVGAGI. Deletions cut 5 bases from V and 3 bases from J, with 19 bases between. This CDR3 is built from 17 residues.

In its sample, this clonotype was seen many times. The chain recombines TRBV20-1 with TRBJ1-5; D possibly corresponds to TRBD1 (5 bases). Per the germline V gene, CDR1 is DFQATT and CDR2 is SNEGSKA (reference sequence). Trimming took 3 bases from V and 3 from J, leaving 9 bases between them. The length of the CDR3 is 13 residues. CDR3 DNA: TGCAGTGCTAGTACGACAGACAATCAGCCCCAGCATTTT. Amino acid sequence: CSASTTDNQPQHF.

The table lists this clonotype with many counts. The V call is TRBV5-1, the J call TRBJ1-1; D might be TRBD1 (6 bases). V lost 0 bases, J lost 4 bases, and 10 bases lay in between. Germline V gene data show CDR1 as SGHRS and CDR2 as YFSETQ. This CDR3 contains 14 residues. The CDR3 here is CASSLAGAATEAFF. DNA of the CDR3: TGCGCCAGCAGCTTGGCGGGGGCTGCCACTGAAGCTTTCTTT.